This T cell receptor (beta chain) derives from a study of CD8 T cells in ankylosing spondylitis. This clonotype was seen at least ten times. Its specificity is unknown. Study observations and caveats: Clones tied to disease were said to be significantly enriched in matched ankylosing spondylitis synovial fluid. A TCR beta motif made of 7 to 9 highly homologous variants seemed typical of ankylosing spondylitis blood.

Making the TCR beta libraries involved quantitative 5'-RACE with molecular barcodes. TCRdb recomputed calls from the 5' RACE reads with MiXCR, one row per CDR3 protein. The sample yields some 23,000 distinct CDR3 sequences, over 2% seen once. The CDR3 sequence is 16 residues long. The trim removed 3 bases at V and 0 bases at J, leaving 5 bases unmatched. Germline CDR1 SGDLS, CDR2 YYNGEE. The origin of this receptor is a female donor with ankylosing spondylitis or in good health (not recorded which). The J gene is TRBJ2-2, the V gene TRBV9; 7 bases are shared with TRBD1. What was sequenced was blood, either unsorted or a sorted T cell fraction (not recorded which). For the CDR3, the DNA is TGTGCCAGCAGCGAAACGGGACAGACGAACACCGGGGAGCTGTTTTTT. Translation: CASSETGQTNTGELFF.